This T cell receptor (beta chain) appears in the sequencing data of a study of Graves' ophthalmopathy and Graves' hyperthyroidism. V shed 2 bases, J shed 3 bases, and the junction held 5 bases outside the gene matches. The germline V gene has CDR1 SNHLY and CDR2 FYNNEI. The CDR3 extends over 15 amino acids. RNA transcripts served as template for amplifying TCR beta CDR3 sequences. RT-PCR in the first round used HTBI primers; a second-round multiplex PCR followed. TCRdb re-called the multiplex PCR reads with MiXCR, one entry per CDR3 protein. Of about 370,000 distinct CDR3 sequences listed, approximately 18% are singletons.

The source is an adult woman with stable Graves' hyperthyroidism. The V gene is TRBV2, the J gene TRBJ2-7; TRBD1 aligns across 9 bases. Sequencing was carried out using peripheral blood. For the CDR3, the DNA is TGTGCCAGCAGTGAAACCCGGGACAGGGACTACGAGCAGTACTTC. Protein product: CASSETRDRDYEQYF.